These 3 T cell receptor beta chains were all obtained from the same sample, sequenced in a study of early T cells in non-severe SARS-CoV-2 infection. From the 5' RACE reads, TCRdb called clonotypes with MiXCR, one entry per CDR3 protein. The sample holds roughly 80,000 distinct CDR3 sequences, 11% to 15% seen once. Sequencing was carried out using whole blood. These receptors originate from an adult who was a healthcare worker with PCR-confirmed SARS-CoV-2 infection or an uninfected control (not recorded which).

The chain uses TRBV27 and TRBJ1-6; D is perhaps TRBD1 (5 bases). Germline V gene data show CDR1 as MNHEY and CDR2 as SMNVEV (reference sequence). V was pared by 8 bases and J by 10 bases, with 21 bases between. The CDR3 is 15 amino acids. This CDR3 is CASAPLRDDASPLHF. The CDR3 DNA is TGTGCCAGCGCCCCTCTACGGGACGACGCCTCACCCCTCCACTTT.

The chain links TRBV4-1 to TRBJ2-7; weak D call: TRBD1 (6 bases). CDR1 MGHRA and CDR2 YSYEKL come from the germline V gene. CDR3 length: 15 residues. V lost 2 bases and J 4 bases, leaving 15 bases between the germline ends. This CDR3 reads CASSQTGFKGYEQYF. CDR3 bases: TGCGCCAGCAGCCAAACAGGGTTTAAGGGGTACGAGCAGTACTTC.

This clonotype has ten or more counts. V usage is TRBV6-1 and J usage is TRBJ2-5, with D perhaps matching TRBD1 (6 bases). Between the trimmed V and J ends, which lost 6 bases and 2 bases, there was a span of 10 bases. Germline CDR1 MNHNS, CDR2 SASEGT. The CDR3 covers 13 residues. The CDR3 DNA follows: TGTGCCAGCAGGCCCAGGGGACAAGAGACCCAGTACTTC. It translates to CASRPRGQETQYF.